This is a list of T cell receptor beta chains from one sample in a study of CD8+ T cells in alopecia areata. Profiled with immunoSEQ multiplex PCR; TCRdb holds only in-frame clones, not every one. Here the sample spans about 180,000 clones, 53% being singletons. The input for sequencing was CD8+ T cells sorted from blood, taken at week 24, from a patient treated with tofacitinib. The receptors originated from a human donor with alopecia areata. CDR3s include the opening cysteine and the closing phenylalanine or tryptophan. Each record gives: V gene, clone size, D gene, J gene, CDR3 DNA, CDR3 protein. A D gene is named only where the DNA matches it firmly. Where a row states a size, it is once, few, many or the class of an expanded clone; other rows omit it.

V gene: TRBV5-1; clone size: -; D gene: -; J gene: TRBJ2-3; CDR3 DNA: TGCGCCAGCAGCGAGGACTACTTTGGGGATACGCAGTATTTT; CDR3 protein: CASSEDYFGDTQYF
V gene: TRBV25-1; clone size: -; D gene: -; J gene: TRBJ1-1; CDR3 DNA: TGTGCCAGCAGTGGCCTCGAGGACCAAGAAGCTTTCTTT; CDR3 protein: CASSGLEDQEAFF
V gene: TRBV15; clone size: -; D gene: TRBD2; J gene: TRBJ2-7; CDR3 DNA: TGTGCCACCAGCAGAGAAGCTAGCGGGGGAACCTACGAGCAGTACTTC; CDR3 protein: CATSREASGGTYEQYF
V gene: TRBV5-6; clone size: few; D gene: -; J gene: TRBJ2-2; CDR3 DNA: TGTGCCAGCAGCCCCCGACGGGGGTCCGACACCGGGGAGCTGTTTTTT; CDR3 protein: CASSPRRGSDTGELFF
V gene: TRBV27; clone size: -; D gene: -; J gene: TRBJ2-2; CDR3 DNA: TGTGCCAGCAGTCCTTACACCGGGGAGCTGTTTTTT; CDR3 protein: CASSPYTGELFF
V gene: TRBV6-6; clone size: -; D gene: -; J gene: TRBJ1-4; CDR3 DNA: TGTGCCAGCGGGGCAGGGAGGAATGAAAAACTGTTTTTT; CDR3 protein: CASGAGRNEKLFF
V gene: TRBV15; clone size: few; D gene: -; J gene: TRBJ1-5; CDR3 DNA: TGTGCCACCAGCAGAGATCTCCGGAGCAATCAGCCCCAGCATTTT; CDR3 protein: CATSRDLRSNQPQHF
V gene: TRBV11-2; clone size: few; D gene: -; J gene: TRBJ2-3; CDR3 DNA: TGTGCCAGCAGCCCAAGACCAGGCACAGATACGCAGTATTTT; CDR3 protein: CASSPRPGTDTQYF
V gene: TRBV27; clone size: -; D gene: -; J gene: TRBJ2-3; CDR3 DNA: TGTGCCAGCTCGACGGGGCGGGTATTTAGCACAGATACGCAGTATTTT; CDR3 protein: CASSTGRVFSTDTQYF
V gene: TRBV29-1; clone size: -; D gene: -; J gene: TRBJ2-1; CDR3 DNA: TGCAGCGTTGATGAGGGTAATGAGCAGTTCTTC; CDR3 protein: CSVDEGNEQFF
V gene: TRBV29-1; clone size: -; D gene: TRBD1; J gene: TRBJ1-4; CDR3 DNA: TGCAGCGCCAGGACAGGGTTTGAAAAACTGTTTTTT; CDR3 protein: CSARTGFEKLFF
V gene: TRBV19; clone size: -; D gene: -; J gene: TRBJ1-1; CDR3 DNA: TGTGCCAGTAGTACCTACACTGAAGCTTTCTTT; CDR3 protein: CASSTYTEAFF
V gene: TRBV29-1; clone size: -; D gene: TRBD1; J gene: TRBJ1-2; CDR3 DNA: TGCAGCGTTCTTGGGACAGTCGACTATGGCTACACCTTC; CDR3 protein: CSVLGTVDYGYTF
V gene: TRBV30; clone size: -; D gene: TRBD1; J gene: TRBJ2-3; CDR3 DNA: TGTGCCTGGAGGACAGGGACAGATACGCAGTATTTT; CDR3 protein: CAWRTGTDTQYF
V gene: TRBV5-1; clone size: -; D gene: TRBD2; J gene: TRBJ2-7; CDR3 DNA: TGCGCCAGCAGCTTGGCTAGCGGGGGGGCCCGGGAGCAGTACTTC; CDR3 protein: CASSLASGGAREQYF
V gene: TRBV29-1; clone size: -; D gene: -; J gene: TRBJ1-4; CDR3 DNA: TGCAGCGTTGAACGAGAGGGGCATGAAAAACTGTTTTTT; CDR3 protein: CSVEREGHEKLFF
V gene: TRBV30; clone size: -; D gene: -; J gene: TRBJ1-1; CDR3 DNA: TGTGCCTGGAGTGGGGGTAGGAACACTGAAGCTTTCTTT; CDR3 protein: CAWSGGRNTEAFF
V gene: TRBV4-3; clone size: few; D gene: -; J gene: TRBJ2-2; CDR3 DNA: TGCGCCAGCAGCCAAGACGGGGAGTCTAGGGATCGGGCCGGGGAGCTGTTTTTT; CDR3 protein: CASSQDGESRDRAGELFF
V gene: TRBV7-9; clone size: -; D gene: TRBD1; J gene: TRBJ2-7; CDR3 DNA: TGTGCCACCCACCGGGACAGGGCCTCCTACGAGCAGTACTTC; CDR3 protein: CATHRDRASYEQYF
V gene: TRBV29-1; clone size: -; D gene: -; J gene: TRBJ1-2; CDR3 DNA: TGCAGCCCTCGCCCGGGGGCCCCCTTCCACTATGGCTACACCTTC; CDR3 protein: CSPRPGAPFHYGYTF
V gene: TRBV7-9; clone size: -; D gene: -; J gene: TRBJ1-2; CDR3 DNA: TGTGCCAGCAGCGGCAACCACAGGGTTTCCTTCTATGGCTACACCTTC; CDR3 protein: CASSGNHRVSFYGYTF
V gene: TRBV29-1; clone size: few; D gene: TRBD1; J gene: TRBJ2-1; CDR3 DNA: TGCAGCGCCGTCAAGAGAAGCCCAACTACAGGGGCCAATGAGCAGTTCTTC; CDR3 protein: CSAVKRSPTTGANEQFF
V gene: TRBV30; clone size: -; D gene: TRBD1; J gene: TRBJ2-2; CDR3 DNA: TGTGCCTGGAATCCGGGACAGGGGACCACCGGGGAGCTGTTTTTT; CDR3 protein: CAWNPGQGTTGELFF
V gene: TRBV29-1; clone size: -; D gene: -; J gene: TRBJ2-7; CDR3 DNA: TGCAGCGCCGGGGACACTTCCTACGAGCAGTACTTC; CDR3 protein: CSAGDTSYEQYF
V gene: TRBV11-2; clone size: few; D gene: TRBD2; J gene: TRBJ2-1; CDR3 DNA: TGTGCCAGCAGCAACGGGCTAGCGGGGTGGGAGCAGTTCTTC; CDR3 protein: CASSNGLAGWEQFF
V gene: TRBV5-4; clone size: -; D gene: -; J gene: TRBJ2-7; CDR3 DNA: TGTGCCAGCAGCCCCGAGAACCACGAGCAGTACTTC; CDR3 protein: CASSPENHEQYF
V gene: TRBV6-5; clone size: -; D gene: TRBD1; J gene: TRBJ1-2; CDR3 DNA: TGTGCCAGCAGTTACTCGAGGACAGGGGGCGATGGCTACACCTTC; CDR3 protein: CASSYSRTGGDGYTF
V gene: TRBV29-1; clone size: few; D gene: -; J gene: TRBJ2-2; CDR3 DNA: TGCAGCGTTGAAAGGGGGTCTCCCGGGGAGCTGTTTTTT; CDR3 protein: CSVERGSPGELFF
V gene: TRBV10-3; clone size: -; D gene: -; J gene: TRBJ1-2; CDR3 DNA: TGTGCCATCAGTGAGTCGATGGACGGCTATGGCTACACCTTC; CDR3 protein: CAISESMDGYGYTF
V gene: TRBV27; clone size: -; D gene: -; J gene: TRBJ2-2; CDR3 DNA: TGTGCCAGCAGCGAGATGAACACCGGGGAGCTGTTTTTT; CDR3 protein: CASSEMNTGELFF
V gene: TRBV4-3; clone size: -; D gene: -; J gene: TRBJ1-5; CDR3 DNA: TGCGCCAGCAGCCAAGATTGGGATAGCAATCAGCCCCAGCATTTT; CDR3 protein: CASSQDWDSNQPQHF
V gene: TRBV14; clone size: -; D gene: TRBD2; J gene: TRBJ2-1; CDR3 DNA: TGTGCCAGCAGCCACGGGAGCGGGGGGGCCAGCGAGCAGTTCTTC; CDR3 protein: CASSHGSGGASEQFF
V gene: TRBV30; clone size: -; D gene: TRBD1; J gene: TRBJ1-1; CDR3 DNA: TGTGCCTGGAGCCCGGGACAGATAAACACTGAAGCTTTCTTT; CDR3 protein: CAWSPGQINTEAFF
V gene: TRBV25-1; clone size: -; D gene: -; J gene: TRBJ1-2; CDR3 DNA: TGTGCCAGCAAGGAAGGGAGCGGCTACACCTTC; CDR3 protein: CASKEGSGYTF
V gene: TRBV5-1; clone size: few; D gene: -; J gene: TRBJ1-1; CDR3 DNA: TGCGCCAGCAGCTCTGACCCGGGGTCGATGAACACTGAAGCTTTCTTT; CDR3 protein: CASSSDPGSMNTEAFF
V gene: TRBV30; clone size: -; D gene: -; J gene: TRBJ1-1; CDR3 DNA: TGTGCCTGGAGCACCTCGGGCGGCACTGAAGCTTTCTTT; CDR3 protein: CAWSTSGGTEAFF
V gene: TRBV15; clone size: -; D gene: -; J gene: TRBJ1-2; CDR3 DNA: TGTGCCACCAGCAGAGATCCGGAGTGGGGATTGCACTATGGCTACACCTTC; CDR3 protein: CATSRDPEWGLHYGYTF
V gene: TRBV11-2; clone size: few; D gene: -; J gene: TRBJ2-7; CDR3 DNA: TGTGCCAGCAGTCAGGGGAGCTCCTACGAGCAGTACTTC; CDR3 protein: CASSQGSSYEQYF
V gene: TRBV14; clone size: -; D gene: TRBD1; J gene: TRBJ1-1; CDR3 DNA: TGTGCCAGCAGCCAAGATTATAGGCAGGGGGTTATGGCTGAAGCTTTCTTT; CDR3 protein: CASSQDYRQGVMAEAFF
V gene: TRBV19; clone size: -; D gene: -; J gene: TRBJ2-1; CDR3 DNA: TGTGCCAGTAGTATAGATCCGAGGGGGGTAGGTGAGCAGTTCTTC; CDR3 protein: CASSIDPRGVGEQFF
V gene: TRBV29-1; clone size: -; D gene: TRBD1; J gene: TRBJ1-1; CDR3 DNA: TGCAGCGTTGGAAGGGACAGGAACACTGAAGCTTTCTTT; CDR3 protein: CSVGRDRNTEAFF
V gene: TRBV29-1; clone size: few; D gene: TRBD1; J gene: TRBJ2-2; CDR3 DNA: TGCAGCGTTCAGGGGACAGGGTTCGCCGGGGAGCTGTTTTTT; CDR3 protein: CSVQGTGFAGELFF
V gene: TRBV5-6; clone size: -; D gene: -; J gene: TRBJ2-1; CDR3 DNA: TGTGCCAGCAGCTTGGTCGGCGACAATGAGCAGTTCTTC; CDR3 protein: CASSLVGDNEQFF
V gene: TRBV2; clone size: -; D gene: -; J gene: TRBJ1-2; CDR3 DNA: TGTGCCAGCAGTCCATTTCCGGCTACTCGCTATGGCTACACCTTC; CDR3 protein: CASSPFPATRYGYTF
V gene: TRBV30; clone size: -; D gene: -; J gene: TRBJ2-7; CDR3 DNA: TGTGCCTGGAGTGGGTTACAGGACCGAGGGTACGAGCAGTACTTC; CDR3 protein: CAWSGLQDRGYEQYF
V gene: TRBV30; clone size: few; D gene: -; J gene: TRBJ2-3; CDR3 DNA: TGTGCCTGCCAAGGAAGCACAGATACGCAGTATTTT; CDR3 protein: CACQGSTDTQYF
V gene: TRBV6-5; clone size: -; D gene: -; J gene: TRBJ2-5; CDR3 DNA: TGTGCCAGCAGTTACTCGGGGACACATACCGAAGAGACCCAGTACTTC; CDR3 protein: CASSYSGTHTEETQYF
V gene: TRBV9; clone size: -; D gene: -; J gene: TRBJ2-6; CDR3 DNA: TGTGCCAGCAGCGGGAATACAGGGTACTCTGGGGCCAACGTCCTGACTTTC; CDR3 protein: CASSGNTGYSGANVLTF
V gene: TRBV27; clone size: -; D gene: -; J gene: TRBJ1-5; CDR3 DNA: TGTGCCAGCAGTTTAGCGGCGAGCAATCAGCCCCAGCATTTT; CDR3 protein: CASSLAASNQPQHF